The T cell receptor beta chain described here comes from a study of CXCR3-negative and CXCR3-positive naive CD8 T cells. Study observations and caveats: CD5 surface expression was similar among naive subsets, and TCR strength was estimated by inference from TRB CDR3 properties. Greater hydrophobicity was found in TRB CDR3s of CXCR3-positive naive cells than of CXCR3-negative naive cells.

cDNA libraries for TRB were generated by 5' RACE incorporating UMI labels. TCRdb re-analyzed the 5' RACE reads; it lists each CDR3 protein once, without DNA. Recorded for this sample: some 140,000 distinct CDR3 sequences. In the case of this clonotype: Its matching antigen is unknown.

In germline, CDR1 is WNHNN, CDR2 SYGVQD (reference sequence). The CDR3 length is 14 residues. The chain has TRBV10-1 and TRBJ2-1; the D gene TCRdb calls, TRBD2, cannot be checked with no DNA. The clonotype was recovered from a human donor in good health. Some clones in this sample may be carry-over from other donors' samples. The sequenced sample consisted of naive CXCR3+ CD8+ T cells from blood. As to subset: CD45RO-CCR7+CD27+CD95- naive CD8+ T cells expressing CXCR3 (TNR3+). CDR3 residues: CASSEGLGAGEQFF.